The rows below give T cell receptor beta chains drawn from one sample of a study of blood T cell repertoires in COVID-19. Data came from immunoSEQ multiplex PCR; TCRdb stores just in-frame clones and leaves some out. The sample lists just over 60,000 clones, roughly four fifths seen once, with roughly 18% in the top ten. The sequenced sample was peripheral blood. These receptors all come from a man in his 60s with acute or convalescent COVID-19. Both conserved end residues are part of each CDR3. A D gene is named only where the DNA matches it firmly. Only part of the rows carry a size: once, few, many, or a class if the clone is expanded.

j_gene | d_gene | v_gene | abundance | CDR3nt | CDR3aa
TRBJ2-1 | TRBD1 | TRBV30 | NA | TGTGCCTGGGACTCGGGACAGCTCCATGAGCAGTTCTTC | CAWDSGQLHEQFF
TRBJ1-1 | NA | TRBV9 | NA | TGTGCCAGCAGCGTAGTAGGGGACACTGAAGCTTTCTTT | CASSVVGDTEAFF
TRBJ2-7 | NA | TRBV28 | few | TGTGCCAGCAGTGGACAGATATTCTCCTACGAGCAGTACTTC | CASSGQIFSYEQYF
TRBJ1-1 | TRBD1 | TRBV7-9 | NA | TGTGCCAGCAGCCGAGACAGGGTCGGGACTGAAGCTTTCTTT | CASSRDRVGTEAFF
TRBJ2-1 | NA | TRBV6-2/TRBV6-3 | NA | TGTGCCAGCAGCCCGCGGGACAGCTCCTACAATGAGCAGTTCTTC | CASSPRDSSYNEQFF
TRBJ2-3 | TRBD2 | TRBV5-1 | once | TGCGCCAGCAGCGAACAGGGACTAGCGGGAGGTACGCAGTATTTT | CASSEQGLAGGTQYF
TRBJ2-1 | TRBD2 | TRBV18 | once | TGTGCCAGCTCACCTTCCCCTAGCGGGGCAACCTACAATGAGCAGTTCTTC | CASSPSPSGATYNEQFF
TRBJ1-1 | NA | TRBV10-2 | NA | TGCGCCAGCAGTGAACAGGCGAACACTGAAGCTTTCTTT | CASSEQANTEAFF
TRBJ2-3 | TRBD2 | TRBV7-2 | NA | TGTGCCAGCAGACGAGAGCGGGGGGTTAGTAGGAATACGCAGTATTTT | CASRRERGVSRNTQYF
TRBJ2-2 | NA | TRBV28 | NA | TGTGCCAGCAGTTCCCCTCCTACAGGGTACGGATTT | CASSSPPTGYGF
TRBJ2-3 | TRBD1 | TRBV24-1 | NA | TGTGCCACCCAGACAGGGTCGATCACAGATACGCAGTATTTT | CATQTGSITDTQYF
TRBJ2-7 | NA | TRBV30 | NA | TGTGCCTGGAGTAACTGGAGGGCCGAGCAGTACTTC | CAWSNWRAEQYF
TRBJ2-5 | NA | TRBV19 | NA | TGTGCCACTAAAGTCGGGGTGGGCCAAGAGACCCAGTACTTC | CATKVGVGQETQYF
TRBJ2-7 | TRBD2 | TRBV6-6 | NA | TGTGCCAGCGAGGAAGGTTCTAGCGGGAAGTACGAGCAGTACTTC | CASEEGSSGKYEQYF
TRBJ2-1 | TRBD1 | TRBV7-9 | NA | TGTGCCAGCAGCCCGGACAGGACCTTCTACAATGAGCAGTTCTTC | CASSPDRTFYNEQFF
TRBJ2-7 | TRBD1 | TRBV24-1 | NA | TGTGCCACTCGCCCCGGACAGGAGGTCCACGAGCAGTACTTC | CATRPGQEVHEQYF
TRBJ1-1 | TRBD1 | TRBV5-4 | NA | TGTGCCAGCAGCCTGGGCGGGACAGGGGGTTCTGAAGCTTTCTTT | CASSLGGTGGSEAFF
TRBJ2-7 | TRBD1 | TRBV19 | NA | TGTGCCAGTAGTGCACTAACCGGGACAGGGGGCGAGCAGTACTTC | CASSALTGTGGEQYF
TRBJ1-1 | NA | TRBV25-1 | NA | TGTGCCAGCAGTGAATTGGCTCGGACACCGGTGATGAACACTGAAGCTTTCTTT | CASSELARTPVMNTEAFF
TRBJ2-1 | TRBD1 | TRBV9 | few | TGTGCCAGCAGCGTAGCAAAGGGACAGGGGAACAATGAGCAGTTCTTC | CASSVAKGQGNNEQFF
TRBJ2-7 | NA | TRBV7-9 | NA | TGTGCCAGCAGCTCCCGGGACTCAAGGGCATACGAGCAGTACTTC | CASSSRDSRAYEQYF
TRBJ1-1 | NA | TRBV10-1 | few | TGCGCCAGCAGTCAACAGGCGAACACTGAAGCTTTCTTT | CASSQQANTEAFF
TRBJ2-4 | NA | TRBV24-1 | NA | TGTGCCACCAGTGATACAGGGATAGCCAAAAACATTCAGTACTTC | CATSDTGIAKNIQYF
TRBJ2-2 | TRBD1 | TRBV29-1 | NA | TGCAGCGTTCTCGGGACAGGAGTCACCGGGGAGCTGTTTTTT | CSVLGTGVTGELFF
TRBJ2-7 | NA | TRBV20-1 | few | TGCAGTGCTCGGGACATCTACGAGCAGTACTTC | CSARDIYEQYF
TRBJ2-5 | TRBD1 | TRBV9 | NA | TGTGCCAGCAGCGACGGGACAGCTACGACCCAGTACTTC | CASSDGTATTQYF
TRBJ2-1 | NA | TRBV6-1 | NA | TGTGCCAGCAGGACTAGCTACAATGAGCAGTTCTTC | CASRTSYNEQFF
TRBJ1-2 | NA | TRBV6-5 | NA | TGTGCCGTAACTGGGAGGGGGGGCTATGGCTACACCTTC | CAVTGRGGYGYTF
TRBJ2-7 | NA | TRBV6-5 | NA | TGTGCCAGCAGTTCCTCGGTAGGAGCCTACGAGCAGTACTTC | CASSSSVGAYEQYF
TRBJ1-2 | NA | TRBV11-2 | NA | TGTGCCAGCAGCTTAAATTCGAACTATGGCTACACCTTC | CASSLNSNYGYTF
TRBJ2-5 | NA | TRBV28 | NA | TGTGCCAGCAGTTTAATGGCTAGCGTCCGGACCCAGTACTTC | CASSLMASVRTQYF
TRBJ2-1 | NA | TRBV7-2 | NA | TGTGCCAGCAGCTACCAAACTCTCTTGGATGAGCAGTTCTTC | CASSYQTLLDEQFF
TRBJ1-2 | NA | TRBV29-1 | NA | TGCAGCGTTCTCACGCGGGGTCCCGACTATGGCTACACCTTC | CSVLTRGPDYGYTF
TRBJ2-3 | NA | TRBV9 | NA | TGTGCCAGCAGCGTAGGTCCAGGGTTAACAGATACGCAGTATTTT | CASSVGPGLTDTQYF
TRBJ2-7 | NA | TRBV2 | NA | TGTGCCAGCATGACAGACTCCTACGAGCAGTACTTC | CASMTDSYEQYF
TRBJ2-7 | NA | TRBV24-1 | NA | TGTGCCACCTCGTTGTTCGGTGATGGGAGAGAGGAGCAGTACTTC | CATSLFGDGREEQYF
TRBJ2-1 | NA | TRBV4-2 | NA | TGTGCCAGCAGCCTTAATCAGGGGGGCTACAATGAGCAGTTCTTC | CASSLNQGGYNEQFF
TRBJ2-5 | NA | TRBV18 | once | TGTGCCAGCTCACCCGGACAACAAGAGACCCAGTACTTC | CASSPGQQETQYF
TRBJ1-1 | NA | TRBV5-4 | NA | TGTGCCAGCAGCCCTCCTCCTTTAGGGGGAATGAACACTGAAGCTTTCTTT | CASSPPPLGGMNTEAFF
TRBJ1-3 | NA | TRBV7-9 | NA | TGTGCCAGCAGCCCAGGGATCGCGGGGCTCGGAAACACCATATATTTT | CASSPGIAGLGNTIYF
TRBJ2-1 | NA | TRBV28 | once | TGTGCCAGCACCCCCCGCGGAGGCGGGTCGTACAATGAGCAGTTCTTC | CASTPRGGGSYNEQFF
TRBJ2-6 | TRBD1 | TRBV4-1 | NA | TGCGCCAGCAGCCAAGACGGTGGACAGGGGGCGCCAGGGGCCAACGTCCTGACTTTC | CASSQDGGQGAPGANVLTF
TRBJ1-2 | NA | TRBV18 | NA | TGTGCCAGCTCACCAGGGAGCTCGTATGGCTACACCTTC | CASSPGSSYGYTF
TRBJ1-2 | NA | TRBV5-1 | NA | TGCGCCAGCAGCTTGGACAGGGCTTCGGCCTATGGCTACACCTTC | CASSLDRASAYGYTF
TRBJ1-4 | TRBD1 | TRBV19 | NA | TGTGCCAGTAGTCCTCCCGGGACAGTTGGAAATGAAAAACTGTTTTTT | CASSPPGTVGNEKLFF
TRBJ2-1 | TRBD2 | TRBV19 | NA | TGTGCCAGTACCTCACTAGCGGGCCACACTTCGGATGAGCAGTTCTTC | CASTSLAGHTSDEQFF
TRBJ1-5 | TRBD1 | TRBV28 | once | TGTGCCGGTGGGGACAGGGGGCCCTATCAGCCCCAGCATTTT | CAGGDRGPYQPQHF
TRBJ2-1 | NA | TRBV24-1 | NA | TGTGCCACCAGCGGGAGCTCCGATCGAAGCTCCTACAATGAGCAGTTCTTC | CATSGSSDRSSYNEQFF
TRBJ2-7 | NA | TRBV2 | once | TGTGCCAGCAAATTTCTAGACAGGACCTACGAGCAGTACTTC | CASKFLDRTYEQYF
TRBJ2-2 | NA | TRBV7-2 | NA | TGTGCCAGCAGCTTTAAGAACAGATACACCGGGGAGCTGTTTTTT | CASSFKNRYTGELFF
TRBJ1-2 | TRBD1 | TRBV4-1 | once | TGCGCCAGCAGCCAAGAACCCGGACAGGGCTATGGCTACACCTTC | CASSQEPGQGYGYTF
TRBJ2-7 | TRBD2 | TRBV6-5 | NA | TGTGCCAGCAGTCCTGGGACTAGCGGAGCCTTGGAGTACTTC | CASSPGTSGALEYF
TRBJ2-1 | NA | TRBV20-1 | NA | TGCAGTGCTAGTCACAGCTACAATGAGCAGTTCTTC | CSASHSYNEQFF
TRBJ1-4 | TRBD1 | TRBV7-6 | few | TGTGCCAGCAGCTCCGCTGGGACAGGGGGAGAAAAACTGTTTTTT | CASSSAGTGGEKLFF
TRBJ2-3 | TRBD2 | TRBV3-1/TRBV3-2 | NA | TGTGCCAGCACCCTAGCGGGAGGGCGAGATACGCAGTATTTT | CASTLAGGRDTQYF